The 20 T cell receptor beta chains presented below share a single source sample, sequenced in a study of cytomegalovirus exposure and HLA in healthy donors. Primers: 60 Vbeta forward and 13 Jbeta reverse. The repertoire was sequenced with immunoSEQ multiplex PCR; TCRdb's copy has only in-frame clones and lacks some. The sample consists of fewer than 200,000 clones, around four fifths of them appearing once. Sequencing was done on a sample of PBMCs. The receptors originated from a man aged 50 to 60 in good health and CMV-seropositive.

This sequence joins TRBV4-3 and TRBJ1-1; tentative D call: TRBD1 (6 bases). V lost 1 base and J lost 0, with 15 bases in between. From germline, CDR1 is LGHNA and CDR2 YSLEER. The CDR3 sequence is 17 residues long. CDR3 nucleotides: TGCGCCAGCAGCCAAGTCCTCGGTTACAGGGTGAACACTGAAGCTTTCTTT. Its protein is CASSQVLGYRVNTEAFF.

The V gene is TRBV9, the J gene TRBJ1-6; D may be TRBD1 (6 bases). This CDR3 has 14 residues. The germline CDR1 and CDR2 sequences are SGDLS and YYNGEE. The V end lost 3 bases, the J end lost 3 bases, and 7 bases lay between the germline ends. CDR3 bases: TGTGCCAGCAGCGGGGGACACTATAATTCACCCCTCCACTTT. Its translation is CASSGGHYNSPLHF.

The DNA for the CDR3 is TGTGCCAGCAGAGGAGGGACGAACACTGAAGCTTTCTTT. It translates to CASRGGTNTEAFF. This sequence joins TRBV2 and TRBJ1-1; D might be TRBD1 (5 bases). The CDR3 is 13 residues long. V dropped 6 bases and J dropped 1 base, with 9 bases sitting between them. Germline lookup yields CDR1 SNHLY and CDR2 FYNNEI.

This rearrangement joins TRBV28 to TRBJ1-2, with TRBD1 identical over 10 bases. Trimming cost V 2 bases and J 7 bases; bases outside gene matches: 7. From germline, CDR1 is MDHEN and CDR2 SYDVKM. The CDR3 sequence is 15 residues long. The CDR3 reads CASSLTGQGTRGYTF. The CDR3 DNA reads as TGTGCCAGCAGTTTAACGGGACAGGGGACGCGTGGCTACACCTTC.

This sequence joins TRBV7-8 and TRBJ2-7; 12 nucleotides match TRBD2. The CDR3 runs 14 residues. Germline lookup yields CDR1 SGHVS and CDR2 FQNEAQ. The ends lost 2 bases at V and 5 bases at J; junction bases unmatched: 1. This CDR3 is CASSLTSGGNEQYF. The CDR3 DNA sequence: TGTGCCAGCAGCTTAACTAGCGGGGGGAACGAGCAGTACTTC.

This clone came up a few times. The chain carries TRBV5-1 and TRBJ1-1; D remains ambiguous. CDR1 is SGHRS and CDR2 is YFSETQ in the germline V gene. The V gene lost 0 bases and the J gene lost 0 bases, with 9 bases spanning the gap. This CDR3 has 15 residues. In DNA, the CDR3 is TGCGCCAGCAGCTTGGTGGGAGGCTTGAACACTGAAGCTTTCTTT. Its protein is CASSLVGGLNTEAFF. Full variable domain (remainder filled in from reference TRBV5-1 and TRBJ1-1): KAGVTQTPRYLIKTRGQQVTLSCSPISGHRSVSWYQQTPGQGLQFLFEYFSETQRNKGNFPGRFSGRQFSNSRSEMNVSTLELGDSALYLCASSLVGGLNTEAFFGQGTRLTVV.

The V call is TRBV6-5, the J call TRBJ2-2; D might be TRBD2 (5 bases). Germline values: CDR1 MNHEY, CDR2 SVGAGI. With 10 bases removed from V and 4 bases from J, the gap between germline ends came to 19 bases. The CDR3 loop spans 15 amino acids. The CDR3 DNA sequence: TGTGCCACCTCCTTGTTGAGGGTGGGCACCGGGGAGCTGTTTTTT. Translation gives CATSLLRVGTGELFF.

This chain connects TRBV7-7 to TRBJ2-6; D unresolved. This CDR3 has 13 residues. Germline assignment: CDR1 SSHAT and CDR2 FNYEAQ (reference sequence). CDR3 residues: CASEESGANVLTF. DNA of the CDR3: TGTGCTAGTGAAGAGTCTGGGGCCAACGTCCTGACTTTC.

In this sample, this clone turned up once. The chain recombines TRBV5-4 with TRBJ1-1, with 10 bases matching TRBD1. Per germline, CDR1 SGHNT and CDR2 YYREEE (reference sequence). The CDR3 sequence is 14 residues long. Trimming at V came to 0 bases and at J to 4 bases, leaving 0 bases not matched to a gene. The CDR3 loop is CASSLGTGGTEAFF. The CDR3 DNA reads TGTGCCAGCAGCTTGGGGACAGGGGGCACTGAAGCTTTCTTT.

CDR3 loop: CAIAQTNEKLFF. The CDR3 bases are TGTGCCATAGCGCAGACAAATGAAAAACTGTTTTTT. This sequence joins TRBV28 and TRBJ1-4; no clear D gene. The V gene's germline CDR1 is MDHEN and CDR2 SYDVKM. The germline V and J ends were trimmed by 10 bases and 5 bases, with 11 bases remaining between them. The CDR3 loop spans 12 amino acids.

The rearrangement joins TRBV27 to TRBJ2-1; 11 bases are a match to TRBD2. From germline, CDR1 is MNHEY and CDR2 SMNVEV (reference sequence). The CDR3 totals 15 residues. J was trimmed by 3 bases and V by 6 bases; bases with no gene match: 4. The CDR3 region is CASRGLAGNYNEQFF. CDR3 nucleotides: TGTGCCAGCAGAGGACTAGCGGGTAACTACAATGAGCAGTTCTTC.

This clone was seen more than once but under ten times. This rearrangement joins TRBV5-1 to TRBJ2-7; the D gene is possibly TRBD2 (6 bases). Trimming took 4 bases from V and 2 from J, leaving 10 bases between them. CDR1 is SGHRS and CDR2 is YFSETQ in the germline V gene. The CDR3 length is 13 residues. The CDR3 reads CASSPEGPYEQYF. CDR3 DNA: TGCGCCAGCAGCCCGGAGGGACCCTACGAGCAGTACTTC.

The chain joins TRBV4-3 to TRBJ1-4; 7 nucleotides align to TRBD1. CDR3 length: 16 amino acids. The V gene end was trimmed by 1 base and the J gene end by 3 bases; junction bases not matched to a gene: 5. In germline, CDR1 is LGHNA, CDR2 YSLEER. CDR3 DNA sequence: TGCGCCAGCAGCCAAGCAACAGGGGCACCTAATGAAAAACTGTTTTTT. Amino acids: CASSQATGAPNEKLFF.

The chain is built from TRBV6-5 and TRBJ2-7; D is possibly TRBD2 (5 bases). The CDR3 runs 12 residues. The germline V gene has CDR1 MNHEY and CDR2 SVGAGI. The ends were cut back, 6 bases at V and 7 bases at J, with 13 bases in the middle. CDR3 DNA sequence: TGTGCCAGCAGCCGGGGTGCTGGGGAGCAGTACTTC. The encoded protein is CASSRGAGEQYF.

The chain is built from TRBV7-9 and TRBJ2-5, with 16 bases aligning to TRBD2. Germline CDR1 and CDR2: SEHNR and FQNEAQ (reference sequence). The length of the CDR3 is 17 residues. With V trimmed by 5 bases and J by 4 bases, 7 bases remained unmatched. The CDR3 here is CASSPGLAGGPPETQYF. CDR3 in DNA: TGTGCCAGCAGCCCGGGACTAGCGGGAGGGCCTCCAGAGACCCAGTACTTC.

The chain links TRBV7-3 to TRBJ2-2; D perhaps matches TRBD2 (6 bases). Germline CDR1 reads SGHTA; CDR2 reads FQGTGA. The CDR3 spans 16 residues. V lost 6 bases, J lost 1 base, and 15 bases lay in between. The CDR3 DNA sequence: TGTGCCAGCAGAGCGCCGGGACTCGTGAACACCGGGGAGCTGTTTTTT. This translates into CASRAPGLVNTGELFF.

The chain has TRBV6-6 and TRBJ2-7, with 9 bases fitting TRBD1. The trim removed 6 bases at V and 0 bases at J, leaving 3 bases unmatched. The CDR3 contains 14 residues. Germline values: CDR1 MNHNY, CDR2 SVGAGI (reference sequence). This CDR3 reads CASSRDRDSYEQYF. In DNA form, the CDR3 reads TGTGCCAGCAGCCGGGACAGGGACTCCTACGAGCAGTACTTC.

The chain has TRBV6-5 and TRBJ1-5, with TRBD1 matching over 7 bases. Germline V gives CDR1 MNHEY, CDR2 SVGAGI. The CDR3 is 15 amino acids. Losses at the gene ends were 4 bases for V and 7 bases for J; bases not matched to a gene: 10. The CDR3, as DNA: TGTGCCAGCAGTTTTACAGGGGACTTGGGGCAGCCCCAGCATTTT. Translation: CASSFTGDLGQPQHF.

This chain joins TRBV9 and TRBJ2-2; D unclear. V lost 0 bases and J lost 4, with 7 bases in between. Germline V gives CDR1 SGDLS, CDR2 YYNGEE. This CDR3 contains 14 residues. CDR3 nucleotide sequence: TGTGCCAGCAGCGTAGGTCTCAGCACCGGGGAGCTGTTTTTT. Its translation: CASSVGLSTGELFF.

V and J are TRBV5-4 and TRBJ2-4; no reliable D call. Between the trimmed V and J ends, which lost 2 bases and 1 base, there was a span of 10 bases. Germline V gene lookup returns CDR1 SGHNT and CDR2 YYREEE (reference sequence). The CDR3 length is 15 residues. The CDR3, as DNA: TGTGCCAGCAGCTTCGGCGGTCCGGCCAAAAACATTCAGTACTTC. Translated, it gives CASSFGGPAKNIQYF.